The 25 T cell receptor beta chains presented below share a single source sample, sequenced in a study of T cells expressing NK-cell markers. From the 5' RACE reads, TCRdb lists one entry per CDR3 protein and no DNA. This sample carries fewer than 550,000 distinct CDR3 sequences, with 1.4% to 1.5% going to the ten biggest clones. The sequenced sample consisted of blood T cells: a sorted CD56 or NKG2C T cell subset, CD4+ or CD8+ T cells, or bulk PBMC T cells (not recorded which). Receptors originate from a woman between 45 and 60 years old in good health.

The V gene is TRBV7-2, the J gene TRBJ2-7; TCRdb selects TRBD1, and the lack of DNA leaves this call unchecked. The germline V gene has CDR1 SGHTA and CDR2 FQGNSA. This CDR3 region has 16 residues. CDR3 loop: CASSLHRDRAPYEQYF.

The rearrangement joins TRBV20-1 to TRBJ2-7. CDR1 and CDR2 from the germline V gene are DFQATT and SNEGSKA (reference sequence). The CDR3 is made up of 14 amino acids. Here the CDR3 reads CSARDGAASYEQYF.

The V gene is TRBV5-5, the J gene TRBJ1-1; TCRdb selects TRBD1, and the lack of DNA leaves this call unchecked. There are 14 residues in the CDR3. Germline CDR1 reads SGHKS; CDR2 reads YYEKEE (reference sequence). CDR3: CASSVSDRSTEAFF.

The chain couples TRBV12-3 or TRBV12-4 to TRBJ2-1; absent DNA, TCRdb's TRBD2 call cannot be checked. The CDR3 runs to 16 residues. The CDR3 loop reads CASRSRGTSGINEQFF.

The CDR3 protein is CASSPRGQATGELFF. This sequence joins TRBV27 and TRBJ2-2; the TCRdb call, TRBD1, lacks DNA for checking. Germline V gene data show CDR1 as MNHEY and CDR2 as SMNVEV (reference sequence). The CDR3 is made up of 15 amino acids.

The rearrangement uses TRBV4-2 and TRBJ2-7. The length of the CDR3 is 18 residues. The germline gives CDR1 LGHNA, CDR2 YNFKEQ. CDR3 protein: CASSQVGQRVRGSYEQYF.

The chain recombines TRBV10-1 with TRBJ2-3. The CDR3 spans 13 residues. Germline lookup yields CDR1 WNHNN and CDR2 SYGVQD (reference sequence). The CDR3 reads CASSESVTDTQHF.

The genes are TRBV7-9 and TRBJ1-2; TCRdb names TRBD1, which stays unverified in the absence of DNA. Germline V gene data show CDR1 as SEHNR and CDR2 as FQNEAQ (reference sequence). The CDR3 totals 14 residues. CDR3 residues: CASSQPGRSVGYTF.

V and J are TRBV5-1 and TRBJ2-1; TCRdb names TRBD1, which stays unverified in the absence of DNA. CDR3 length: 12 residues. The germline gives CDR1 SGHRS, CDR2 YFSETQ. The CDR3: CASSYTGTGEFF.

The V gene is TRBV6-1, the J gene TRBJ2-4; lacking DNA, the TRBD2 call made by TCRdb goes unchecked. The germline V gene encodes CDR1 MNHNS and CDR2 SASEGT. The CDR3 consists of 15 residues. The CDR3 reads CASSAANLAKNIQYF.

The chain combines TRBV4-1 with TRBJ1-5. This CDR3 region has 16 residues. The germline gives CDR1 MGHRA, CDR2 YSYEKL. The CDR3: CASSQVSGALNQPQHF.

The chain carries TRBV7-9 and TRBJ2-2. The CDR3 spans 16 residues. In germline, CDR1 is SEHNR, CDR2 FQNEAQ (reference sequence). CDR3 sequence reads: CASSLNSGVITGELFF.

This chain connects TRBV29-1 to TRBJ2-2; TCRdb selects TRBD2, and the lack of DNA leaves this call unchecked. The CDR3 spans 17 residues. Per germline, CDR1 SQVTM and CDR2 ANQGSEA. CDR3 region: CSVDSGRSKSNTGELFF.

This chain connects TRBV4-2 to TRBJ2-3; absent DNA, TCRdb's TRBD2 call cannot be checked. CDR1 LGHNA and CDR2 YNFKEQ come from the germline V gene. There are 15 residues in the CDR3. The CDR3: CASSKLSAGEDTQYF.

The J gene is TRBJ2-1, the V gene TRBV12-5; TCRdb returns TRBD1, unconfirmable since there is no DNA. Germline CDR1 reads LGHNT; CDR2 reads FRNRAP. CDR3 size: 15 residues. The CDR3 sequence is CASGLGQGAYNEQFF.

This chain links TRBV20-1 with TRBJ2-7; TCRdb outputs TRBD2, but without DNA this stays unchecked. The CDR3 totals 14 residues. Germline V gene data show CDR1 as DFQATT and CDR2 as SNEGSKA (reference sequence). The CDR3 here is CSARVPLAGYEQYF.

V is TRBV24-1 and J is TRBJ2-2; the TRBD1 assignment by TCRdb is unverifiable without DNA. Looked up from germline, CDR1 is KGHDR and CDR2 is SFDVKD. The CDR3 has 13 amino acids. CDR3 residues: CATSARWDGELFF.

The rearrangement links TRBV6-5 to TRBJ2-7; checking the TCRdb D call of TRBD2 is not possible without DNA. This CDR3 has 14 residues. Germline V gives CDR1 MNHEY, CDR2 SVGAGI. CDR3 region: CASSYSGRSGEQYF.

The V and J genes are TRBV11-3 and TRBJ2-1; checking the TCRdb D call of TRBD2 is not possible without DNA. The CDR3 runs 14 residues. The germline gives CDR1 SGHNT, CDR2 YENEEA. CDR3 in amino acids: CASSLEQTRGGQFF.

The chain employs TRBV21-1 and TRBJ1-5; TCRdb proposes TRBD1, but this gene call is untestable without DNA. TRBV21-1 is a documented pseudogene. The CDR3 has 15 residues. This CDR3 is CASRGQKYSNQPQHF.

The chain couples TRBV5-1 to TRBJ2-5; TCRdb calls TRBD2, which cannot be checked without DNA. CDR1 is SGHRS and CDR2 is YFSETQ in the germline V gene. This CDR3 contains 16 residues. CDR3 loop: CASSLRTSGRQETQYF.

The rearrangement links TRBV28 to TRBJ2-2; TCRdb designates TRBD1, a call that cannot be tested without DNA. Looked up from germline, CDR1 is MDHEN and CDR2 is SYDVKM. The CDR3 is 16 residues long. The chain's CDR3 is CASSLIWQGAPGELFF. Drawing the rest from reference TRBV28 and TRBJ2-2, the complete variable domain is DVKVTQSSRYLVKRTGEKVFLECVQDMDHENMFWYRQDPGLGLRLIYFSYDVKMKEKGDIPEGYSVSREKKERFSLILESASTNQTSMYLCASSLIWQGAPGELFFGEGSRLTVL.

This chain joins TRBV6-5 and TRBJ2-3; TCRdb's D call, TRBD2, is unchecked because there is no DNA. The CDR3 spans 15 residues. The germline V gene encodes CDR1 MNHEY and CDR2 SVGAGI. CDR3 sequence: CASSQGPYGTDTQYF.

This chain uses TRBV4-2 with TRBJ2-2; TCRdb picks TRBD2, but there is no DNA to check that call. Germline loops: CDR1 LGHNA, CDR2 YNFKEQ. The CDR3 covers 18 residues. CDR3: CASSQDVSGRSLWGELFF.

The chain has TRBV11-3 and TRBJ1-1; TCRdb picks TRBD1, but there is no DNA to check that call. Looked up from germline, CDR1 is SGHNT and CDR2 is YENEEA. The CDR3 runs to 18 residues. The CDR3 protein is CASSLGTENHLTNTEAFF.